The 27 T cell receptor beta chains below come from one sample, sequenced in a study of breast tumors, draining lymph nodes, adjacent tissues. TCRdb independently ran MiXCR on the multiplex PCR reads; one entry per CDR3 protein. Altogether approximately 210,000 distinct CDR3 sequences are present, approximately 36% being singletons, with the ten largest covering approximately 3.6%. The lymph nodes were axillary draining lymph nodes from breast cancer patients. The sequenced material came from axillary lymph node tissue. These receptor sequences come from a female donor with breast cancer. Some clones in this sample may be carry-over from other donors' samples.

Worth noting for this clonotype: One end of the junction fails to match germline, which may point to a read error. The chain carries TRBV6-5 and TRBJ1-3; 9 bases map to TRBD1. Germline V lookup: CDR1 MNHEY, CDR2 SVGAGI. The CDR3 extends over 14 amino acids. The CDR3 DNA reads TGTGCCAGCAGTCCGACAGGGGGATTGAACACCGTATATTTT. It translates to CASSPTGGLNTVYF.

The CDR3 protein is CASSFPGSTDTQYF. CDR3 DNA: TGTGCCAGCAGTTTTCCGGGAAGCACAGATACGCAGTATTTT. The chain uses TRBV2 and TRBJ2-3, with a weak D call TRBD2 (5 bases). The ends were cut back, 5 bases at V and 0 bases at J, with 9 bases in the middle. Germline CDR1 and CDR2: SNHLY and FYNNEI. CDR3 size: 14 residues.

This chain connects TRBV6-5 to TRBJ1-1; 7 positions agree with TRBD1. Germline lookup yields CDR1 MNHEY and CDR2 SVGAGI. The CDR3 runs 14 residues. Trimming at V came to 2 bases and at J to 3 bases, leaving 3 bases not matched to a gene. As DNA, the CDR3 is TGTGCCAGCAGTTACAGGGGGCGCGACACTGAAGCTTTCTTT. Its protein is CASSYRGRDTEAFF.

Worth noting for this clonotype: One base away lies a much larger clone, so this may be a sequencing read error. The CDR3 spells CASSQDPTYEQYF. In DNA form, the CDR3 reads TGTGCCAGCAGCCAAGATCCGACCTACGAGCAGTACTTC. The rearrangement uses TRBV3-1 and TRBJ2-7; D remains unclear. CDR3 size: 13 residues. V was trimmed by 0 bases and J by 2 bases, leaving 5 bases between them. CDR1 is LGHDT, CDR2 YNNKEL, per germline (reference sequence).

Of note for this clonotype: This may stem from a read error, because a much larger clone lies one nucleotide away. This is likely a read error, given that the CDR3 carries no conserved phenylalanine or tryptophan at its end. V is TRBV7-9 and J is TRBJ2-5, with D hard to call. Germline-derived CDR1 and CDR2 are SEHNR and FQNEAQ (reference sequence). The V and J ends lost 1 base and 4 bases respectively, with 10 bases between them. This CDR3 contains 14 residues. CDR3 amino acids: CASSLGLGPETQYL. The CDR3, as DNA: TGTGCCAGCAGCTTAGGACTGGGCCCAGAGACCCAGTACCTC.

This clonotype was picked up a small number of times. The rearrangement joins TRBV6-7 to TRBJ1-2; TRBD1 matches 10 bases. TRBV6-7 is recorded as an ORF, its role being uncertain. This CDR3 has 16 residues. The V gene end was trimmed by 4 bases and the J gene end by 8 bases; junction bases not matched to a gene: 13. This chain's CDR3 is CASSSRTGGSMGGYTF. The CDR3 DNA sequence: TGTGCCAGCAGTTCCCGGACAGGGGGGTCTATGGGAGGCTACACCTTC.

The chain employs TRBV20-1 and TRBJ1-5; the D gene is possibly TRBD1 (6 bases). The CDR3 length is 17 residues. Germline V CDR1 and CDR2: DFQATT, SNEGSKA (reference sequence). V gave up 4 bases and J gave up 0 bases, with 19 bases separating them. CDR3 coding DNA: TGCAGTGCTACTACAGGGTGGGGGGGTTATAGCAATCAGCCCCAGCATTTT. Translation gives CSATTGWGGYSNQPQHF.

This clonotype was recorded at least ten times. This chain joins TRBV5-1 and TRBJ1-4; 9 bases align to TRBD1. Trimming removed 4 bases from V and 7 bases from J; junction bases left unmatched: 8. The CDR3 spans 15 residues. Germline CDR1 SGHRS, CDR2 YFSETQ. CDR3 protein: CASSAAGTGTEKLFF. The CDR3 region has the DNA TGCGCCAGCAGCGCGGCCGGGACAGGGACTGAAAAACTGTTTTTT.

The CDR3 DNA reads TGTGCCAGCAGCTTGGCCGCGGCGATTAGCAATCAGCCCCAGCATTTT. As protein: CASSLAAAISNQPQHF. The chain links TRBV5-6 to TRBJ1-5; unclear D gene. Germline values: CDR1 SGHDT, CDR2 YYEEEE. The germline V and J ends were trimmed by 0 bases and 0 bases, with 10 bases remaining between them. The CDR3 consists of 16 residues.

The J gene is TRBJ2-5, the V gene TRBV27; 7 bases line up with TRBD1. The CDR3 length is 15 residues. Per germline, CDR1 MNHEY and CDR2 SMNVEV (reference sequence). Trimming cost V 6 bases and J 0 bases; bases outside gene matches: 7. The DNA for the CDR3 is TGTGCCAGCAGCATATTCAGGGGGAACCAAGAGACCCAGTACTTC. Its translation is CASSIFRGNQETQYF.

The V and J genes are TRBV2 and TRBJ2-5, with 10 bases matching TRBD2. This CDR3 contains 14 residues. Looked up from germline, CDR1 is SNHLY and CDR2 is FYNNEI. The CDR3 reads CASLLAGDPETQYF. DNA of the CDR3: TGTGCTAGTCTCCTAGCGGGAGATCCGGAGACCCAGTACTTC.

The chain uses TRBV5-1 and TRBJ2-4; 8 bases align to TRBD2. The CDR3 length is 15 residues. The junction had 5 bases not matched to a gene; V was cut back by 2 bases and J by 4 bases. CDR1 SGHRS and CDR2 YFSETQ come from the germline V gene. The chain's CDR3 is CASSFAGGRKNIQYF. CDR3 coding DNA: TGCGCCAGCAGCTTCGCCGGCGGGAGGAAAAACATTCAGTACTTC.

This clonotype was seen many times. The genes are TRBV2 and TRBJ2-2; D gene uncertain. The V gene lost 1 base and the J gene lost 7 bases, with 4 bases spanning the gap. This CDR3 has 12 residues. Germline CDR1 and CDR2: SNHLY and FYNNEI. The CDR3 loop reads CASSEEVGELFF. The CDR3 bases are TGTGCCAGCAGTGAAGAGGTCGGGGAGCTGTTTTTT.

This clonotype has more than one count but fewer than ten. The CDR3 here is CASSESIQRAEAFF. Here the CDR3 DNA reads TGCGCCAGCAGTGAGTCGATCCAGAGGGCTGAAGCTTTCTTT. The V call is TRBV10-2, the J call TRBJ1-1; D is unclear. The V gene's germline CDR1 is WSHSY and CDR2 SAAADI. Trimming pared 0 bases from V and 6 bases from J, leaving 11 bases between. There are 14 residues in the CDR3.

This chain connects TRBV25-1 to TRBJ1-5, with a tentative D call TRBD1 (5 bases). Germline loops: CDR1 MGHDK, CDR2 SYGVNS. The CDR3 extends over 13 amino acids. The CDR3: CARVDISNQPQHF. The CDR3 DNA reads as TGTGCTAGAGTGGACATTAGCAATCAGCCCCAGCATTTT.

This clonotype has a count of ten or more. V gene TRBV20-1 combines with J gene TRBJ2-1; a weak D match, TRBD1 (5 bases). The V end lost 6 bases, the J end lost 4 bases, and 13 bases lay between the germline ends. The CDR3 has 13 amino acids. CDR1 is DFQATT, CDR2 SNEGSKA, per germline (reference sequence). CDR3: CSAGASGYNEQFF. The CDR3 DNA sequence: TGCAGTGCAGGGGCAAGTGGTTACAATGAGCAGTTCTTC.

About this clonotype: A much larger clone sits a single nucleotide away, making a read error possible. The chain is built from TRBV7-4 and TRBJ1-5; D is ambiguous. Trimming pared 11 bases from V and 6 bases from J, leaving 17 bases between. The CDR3 runs to 13 residues. From germline, CDR1 is SGHVT and CDR2 SQSDAQ. The CDR3 nucleotides are TGTGCCCGGAGTCCCGACCCGCGTCAGCCCCAGCATTTT. It specifies CARSPDPRQPQHF. Drawing the rest from reference TRBV7-4 and TRBJ1-5, the complete variable domain is GAGVSQSPRYKVAKRGRDVALRCDSISGHVTLYWYRQTLGQGSEVLTYSQSDAQRDKSGRPSGRFSAERPERSVSTLKIQRTEQGDSAVYLCARSPDPRQPQHFGDGTRLSIL.

The CDR3 DNA reads TGTGCCACCAGCAGAGGACAGAATAATCAGCCCCAGCATTTT. It translates to CATSRGQNNQPQHF. This chain uses TRBV15 with TRBJ1-5, with a weak D call TRBD1 (5 bases). Germline-derived CDR1 and CDR2 are LNHNV and YYDKDF (reference sequence). The CDR3 has 14 residues. Between the trimmed V and J ends, which lost 1 base and 4 bases, there was a span of 8 bases.

This clonotype was counted ten times or more. This chain joins TRBV6-5 and TRBJ1-3; D call uncertain. CDR1 is MNHEY, CDR2 SVGAGI, per germline. This CDR3 comprises 14 residues. V lost 2 bases to trimming and J lost 2 bases, with 7 bases between them. CDR3 sequence (DNA): TGTGCCAGCAGTTACCATTCGACTGGAAACACCATATATTTT. It is translated as CASSYHSTGNTIYF.

This clonotype was picked up a small number of times. The V gene is TRBV3-1, the J gene TRBJ2-1; no clear D gene. CDR1 is LGHDT, CDR2 YNNKEL, per germline (reference sequence). CDR3 length equals 18 residues. Trimming cost V 0 bases and J 0 bases, with 15 bases left between them. CDR3 protein: CASSQESGPASSYNEQFF. In nucleotides, the CDR3 is TGTGCCAGCAGCCAAGAATCCGGGCCAGCGAGCTCCTACAATGAGCAGTTCTTC.

This clonotype was seen repeatedly, ten times or more. J is TRBJ2-1 and V is TRBV12-3 or TRBV12-4; a weak D match, TRBD1 (6 bases). The CDR3 extends over 14 amino acids. V shed 5 bases and J shed 7 bases, with 15 bases lying between them. CDR3 nucleotides: TGTGCCAGCAGTACAAGGGGGTTAGGAAATGAGCAGTTCTTC. It encodes CASSTRGLGNEQFF.

Points on this clonotype: A much larger clonotype is one base distant, so this may be a read error. The rearrangement uses TRBV7-2 and TRBJ1-2; 8 bases align to TRBD1. Germline CDR1 and CDR2: SGHTA and FQGNSA. This CDR3 comprises 17 residues. J gave up 9 bases and V 1 base, and 16 bases lay outside the gene matches. The CDR3 nucleotides read TGTGCCAGCAGCTTAGGCTCGGCAGGGGGCGAGTCGGATCGCTACACCTTC. Translated: CASSLGSAGGESDRYTF. Based on the CDR3 plus reference TRBV7-2 and TRBJ1-2, the full variable domain is GAGVSQSPSNKVTEKGKDVELRCDPISGHTALYWYRQSLGQGLEFLIYFQGNSAPDKSGLPSDRFSAERTGGSVSTLTIQRTQQEDSAVYLCASSLGSAGGESDRYTFGSGTRLTVV.

This clonotype was seen ten or more times. This rearrangement joins TRBV24-1 to TRBJ2-1, with 8 bases that match TRBD2. CDR3 size: 15 residues. V shed 5 bases, J shed 7 bases, and the junction held 9 bases outside the gene matches. From germline, CDR1 is KGHDR and CDR2 SFDVKD. The CDR3 DNA is TGTGCCACCAGTGGTATGTCGGGAGGGTGGAATGAGCAGTTCTTC. Residues: CATSGMSGGWNEQFF.

This clonotype showed up many times. The DNA for the CDR3 is TGTGCCAGCAGTCGGACACCGTCCTACGAGCAGTACTTC. Amino acids: CASSRTPSYEQYF. V gene TRBV7-9 combines with J gene TRBJ2-7, with a weak D call TRBD1 (5 bases). The ends were cut back, 6 bases at V and 1 base at J, with 10 bases in the middle. Germline V gene sequence: CDR1 SEHNR, CDR2 FQNEAQ (reference sequence). This CDR3 has 13 residues.

In this sample, this clonotype turned up many times. The CDR3 DNA sequence: TGCAGTGCTAGACGGCGGGGGTTCACAGATACGCAGTATTTT. It encodes CSARRRGFTDTQYF. J is TRBJ2-3 and V is TRBV20-1, with 7 nucleotides matching TRBD2. The CDR3 consists of 14 residues. The germline V gene encodes CDR1 DFQATT and CDR2 SNEGSKA (reference sequence). V lost 2 bases to trimming and J lost 2 bases; unmatched junction nucleotides: 4.

The chain is built from TRBV20-1 and TRBJ1-3; D call uncertain. This CDR3 comprises 15 residues. Per the germline V gene, CDR1 is DFQATT and CDR2 is SNEGSKA (reference sequence). The V end lost 7 bases, the J end lost 4 bases, and 20 bases lay between the germline ends. The CDR3 spells CSGTASGTLGNTIYF. DNA of the CDR3: TGCAGTGGGACGGCTAGCGGCACTCTCGGAAACACCATATATTTT.

Ten or more counts support this clonotype. The chain employs TRBV2 and TRBJ2-1; 8 bases align to TRBD2. The CDR3 extends over 15 amino acids. Germline V lookup: CDR1 SNHLY, CDR2 FYNNEI. Unmatched junction bases numbered 4, after V lost 6 bases and J lost 0 bases. Here the CDR3 DNA reads TGTGCCAGCAGGGCCGGGACTAGCTCCTACAATGAGCAGTTCTTC. Translation: CASRAGTSSYNEQFF.